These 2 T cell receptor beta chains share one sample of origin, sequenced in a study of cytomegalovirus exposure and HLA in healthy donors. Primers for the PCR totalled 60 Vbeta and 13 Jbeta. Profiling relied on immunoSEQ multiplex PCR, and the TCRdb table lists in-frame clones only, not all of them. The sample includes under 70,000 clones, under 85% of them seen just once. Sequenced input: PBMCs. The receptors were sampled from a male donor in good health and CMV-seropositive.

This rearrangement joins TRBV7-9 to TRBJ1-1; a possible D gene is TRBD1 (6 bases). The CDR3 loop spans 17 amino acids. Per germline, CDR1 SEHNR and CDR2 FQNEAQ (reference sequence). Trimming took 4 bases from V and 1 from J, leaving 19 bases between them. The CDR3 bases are TGTGCCAGCAGCTCTACCGCGAGTTACAGGGAGAACACTGAAGCTTTCTTT. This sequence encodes CASSSTASYRENTEAFF.

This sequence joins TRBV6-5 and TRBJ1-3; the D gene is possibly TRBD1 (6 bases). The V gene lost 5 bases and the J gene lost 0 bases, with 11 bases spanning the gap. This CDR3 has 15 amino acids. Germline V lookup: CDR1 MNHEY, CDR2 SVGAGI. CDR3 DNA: TGTGCCAGCAGTCCGGGACAACACTCTGGAAACACCATATATTTT. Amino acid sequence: CASSPGQHSGNTIYF.